This T cell receptor beta chain is from a study of T cells expressing NK-cell markers. The overall study: TCR beta repertoires came from sorted CD3+CD56+NKG2C+, CD3+CD56+NKG2C- and CD3+CD56-NKG2C+ T cells.

The CDR3 has 14 amino acids. Germline CDR1 DFQATT, CDR2 SNEGSKA (reference sequence). One entry per CDR3 protein, without DNA, is what TCRdb gives after re-calling the 5' RACE reads. Its table records about 260,000 distinct CDR3 sequences. The clonotype was recovered from a man aged 18 to 29 in good health. The gene calls are TRBV20-1 and TRBJ2-1; TCRdb's D call of TRBD1 is untestable without DNA. The sample was blood T cells: a sorted CD56 or NKG2C T cell subset, CD4+ or CD8+ T cells, or bulk PBMC T cells (not recorded which). CDR3 residues: CSANRGPSPNEQFF.